Listed here is a single T cell receptor beta chain. Its antigen is undetermined. Trimming stripped 4 bases from V and 4 bases from J, with 19 bases between. Per germline, CDR1 MNHNS and CDR2 SASEGT. The CDR3 is 16 residues long. The data were obtained in a study of T cell responses to AZD1222 COVID-19 vaccine. Whole-study results and caveats: The breadth and depth of Spike-specific TCRs increased once two AZD1222 doses had been given. Most donors were white British and more were female, and clonal diversity was possibly underestimated.

Data came from immunoSEQ multiplex PCR; TCRdb stores just in-frame clones and leaves some out. The data contain some 100,000 clones, 85% to 90% of them seen just once; the ten biggest clones take up over 15%. The chain combines TRBV6-1 with TRBJ2-5; D uncertain. This sequence originates from an adult in good health. The specimen was peripheral blood, collected on day 0 of AZD1222 vaccination. The CDR3 nucleotides are TGTGCCAGCAGTGCCACATCAGGTAGAACGGGAGAGACCCAGTACTTC. Amino acids: CASSATSGRTGETQYF.